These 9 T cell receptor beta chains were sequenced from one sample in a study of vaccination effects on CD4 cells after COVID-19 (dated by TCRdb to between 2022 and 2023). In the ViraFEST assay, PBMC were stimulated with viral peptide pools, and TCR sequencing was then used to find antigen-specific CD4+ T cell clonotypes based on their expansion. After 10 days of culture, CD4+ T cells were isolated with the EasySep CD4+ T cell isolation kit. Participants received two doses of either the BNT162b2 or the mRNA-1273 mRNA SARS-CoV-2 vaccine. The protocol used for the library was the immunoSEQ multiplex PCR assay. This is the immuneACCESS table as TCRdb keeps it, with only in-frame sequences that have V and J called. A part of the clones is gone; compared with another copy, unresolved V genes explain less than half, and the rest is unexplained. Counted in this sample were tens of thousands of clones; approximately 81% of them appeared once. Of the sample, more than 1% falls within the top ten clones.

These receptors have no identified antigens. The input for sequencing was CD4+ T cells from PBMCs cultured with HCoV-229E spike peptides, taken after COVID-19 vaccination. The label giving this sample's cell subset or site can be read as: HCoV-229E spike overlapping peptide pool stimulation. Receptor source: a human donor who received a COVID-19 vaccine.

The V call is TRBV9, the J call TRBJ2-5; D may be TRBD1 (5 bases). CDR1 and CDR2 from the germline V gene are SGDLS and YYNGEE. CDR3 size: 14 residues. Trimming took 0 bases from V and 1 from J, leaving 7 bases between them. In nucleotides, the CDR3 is TGTGCCAGCAGCGTAGGTACAGGCCAAGAGACCCAGTACTTC. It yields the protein CASSVGTGQETQYF.

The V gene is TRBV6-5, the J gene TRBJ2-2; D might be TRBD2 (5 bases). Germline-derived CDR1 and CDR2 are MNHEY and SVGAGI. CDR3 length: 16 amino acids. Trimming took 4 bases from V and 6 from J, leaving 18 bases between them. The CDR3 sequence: CASSSLGRTFSGELFF. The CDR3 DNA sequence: TGTGCCAGCAGTTCCTTGGGCAGGACTTTTTCCGGGGAGCTGTTTTTT.

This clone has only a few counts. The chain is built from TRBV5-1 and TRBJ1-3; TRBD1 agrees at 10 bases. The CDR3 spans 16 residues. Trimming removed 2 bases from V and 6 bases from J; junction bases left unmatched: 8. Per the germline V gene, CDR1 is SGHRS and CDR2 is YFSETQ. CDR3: CASSFSGTGVENTIYF. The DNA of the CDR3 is TGCGCCAGCAGCTTTTCCGGGACAGGGGTGGAAAACACCATATATTTT.

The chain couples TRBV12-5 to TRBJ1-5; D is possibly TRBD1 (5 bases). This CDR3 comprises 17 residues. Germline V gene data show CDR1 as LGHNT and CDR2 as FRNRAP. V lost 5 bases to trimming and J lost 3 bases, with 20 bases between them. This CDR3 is CASGISQGNGVNQPQHF. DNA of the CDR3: TGTGCTAGTGGTATCTCTCAGGGAAATGGGGTCAATCAGCCCCAGCATTTT.

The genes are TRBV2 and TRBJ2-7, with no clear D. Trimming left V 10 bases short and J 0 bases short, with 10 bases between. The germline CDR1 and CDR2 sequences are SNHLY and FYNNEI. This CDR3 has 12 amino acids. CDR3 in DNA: TGTGCCACCTCCCCCGGCTCCTACGAGCAGTACGTC. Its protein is CATSPGSYEQYV.

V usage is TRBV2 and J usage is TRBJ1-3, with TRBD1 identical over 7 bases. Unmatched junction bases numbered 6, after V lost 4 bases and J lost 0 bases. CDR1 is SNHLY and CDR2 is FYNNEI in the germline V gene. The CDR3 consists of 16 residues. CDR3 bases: TGTGCCAGCAGTGTAGACAGGGTCATCTCTGGAAACACCATATATTTT. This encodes CASSVDRVISGNTIYF.

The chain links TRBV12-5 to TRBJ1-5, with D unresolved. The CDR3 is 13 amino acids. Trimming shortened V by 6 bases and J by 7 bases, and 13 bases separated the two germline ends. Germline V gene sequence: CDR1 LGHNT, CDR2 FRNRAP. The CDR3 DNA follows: TGTGCTAGTGGATTAGGACGGTTCCAGCCCCAGCATTTT. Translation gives CASGLGRFQPQHF.

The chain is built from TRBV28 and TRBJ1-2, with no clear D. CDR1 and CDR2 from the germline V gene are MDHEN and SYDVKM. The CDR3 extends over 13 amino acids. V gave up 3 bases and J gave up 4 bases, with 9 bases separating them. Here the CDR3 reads CASSFRRFYGYTF. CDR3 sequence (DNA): TGTGCCAGCAGTTTTCGGCGATTCTATGGCTACACCTTC.

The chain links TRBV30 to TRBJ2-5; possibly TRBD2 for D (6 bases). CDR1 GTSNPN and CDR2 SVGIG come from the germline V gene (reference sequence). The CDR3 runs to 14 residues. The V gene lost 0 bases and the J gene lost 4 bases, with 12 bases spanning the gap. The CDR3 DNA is TGTGCCTGGAGTGTAGGGTTAGCGGCAGAGACCCAGTACTTC. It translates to CAWSVGLAAETQYF.